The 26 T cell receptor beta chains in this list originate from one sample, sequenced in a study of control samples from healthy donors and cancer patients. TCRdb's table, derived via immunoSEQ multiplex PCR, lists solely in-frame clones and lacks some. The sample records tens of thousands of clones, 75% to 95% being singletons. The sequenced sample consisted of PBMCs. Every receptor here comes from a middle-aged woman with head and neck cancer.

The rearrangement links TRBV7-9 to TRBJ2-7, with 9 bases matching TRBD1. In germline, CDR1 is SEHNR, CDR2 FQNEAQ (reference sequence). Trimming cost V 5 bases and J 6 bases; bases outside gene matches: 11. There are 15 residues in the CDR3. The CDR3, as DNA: TGTGCCAGCAGCGAACCGGGGACAGGGATGTTCGAGCAGTACTTC. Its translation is CASSEPGTGMFEQYF.

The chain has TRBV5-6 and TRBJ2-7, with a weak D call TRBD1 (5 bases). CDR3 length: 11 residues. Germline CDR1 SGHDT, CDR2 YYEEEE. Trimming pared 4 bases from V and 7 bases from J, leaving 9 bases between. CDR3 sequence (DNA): TGTGCCAGCAGCACGACAGTTGAGCAGTACTTC. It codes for CASSTTVEQYF. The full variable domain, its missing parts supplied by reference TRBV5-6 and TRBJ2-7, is DAGVTQSPTHLIKTRGQQVTLRCSPKSGHDTVSWYQQALGQGPQFIFQYYEEEERQRGNFPDRFSGHQFPNYSSELNVNALLLGDSALYLCASSTTVEQYFGPGTRLTVT.

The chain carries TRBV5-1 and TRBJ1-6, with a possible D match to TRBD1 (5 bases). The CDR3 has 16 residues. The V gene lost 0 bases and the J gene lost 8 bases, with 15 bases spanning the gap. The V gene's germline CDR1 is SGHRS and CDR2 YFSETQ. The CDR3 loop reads CASSLAGLLLDSPLHF. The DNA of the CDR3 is TGCGCCAGCAGCTTGGCAGGGTTGCTTTTGGATTCACCCCTCCACTTT.

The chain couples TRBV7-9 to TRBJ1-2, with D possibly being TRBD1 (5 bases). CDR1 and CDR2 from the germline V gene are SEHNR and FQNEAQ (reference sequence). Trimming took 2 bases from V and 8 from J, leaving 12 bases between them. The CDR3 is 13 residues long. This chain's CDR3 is CASSLSRVLGYTF. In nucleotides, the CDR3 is TGTGCCAGCAGCTTATCCAGGGTGTTAGGCTACACCTTC.

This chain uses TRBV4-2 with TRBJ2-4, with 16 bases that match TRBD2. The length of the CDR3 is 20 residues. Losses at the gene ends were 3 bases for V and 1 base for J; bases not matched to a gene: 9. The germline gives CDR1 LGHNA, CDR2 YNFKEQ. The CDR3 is CASSHPGTSGGVGAKNIQYF. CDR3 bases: TGTGCCAGCAGCCATCCCGGGACTAGCGGGGGGGTGGGGGCCAAAAACATTCAGTACTTC.

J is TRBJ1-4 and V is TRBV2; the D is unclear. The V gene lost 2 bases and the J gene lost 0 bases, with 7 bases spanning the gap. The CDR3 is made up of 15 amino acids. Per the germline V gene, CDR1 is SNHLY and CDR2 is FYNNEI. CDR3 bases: TGTGCCAGCAGTGAACGGCTAGCAACTAATGAAAAACTGTTTTTT. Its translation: CASSERLATNEKLFF.

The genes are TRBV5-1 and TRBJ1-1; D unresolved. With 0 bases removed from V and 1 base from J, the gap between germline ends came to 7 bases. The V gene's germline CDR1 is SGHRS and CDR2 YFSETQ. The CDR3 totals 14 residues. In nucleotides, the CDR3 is TGCGCCAGCAGCTTGGGGGCGGAGAACACTGAAGCTTTCTTT. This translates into CASSLGAENTEAFF.

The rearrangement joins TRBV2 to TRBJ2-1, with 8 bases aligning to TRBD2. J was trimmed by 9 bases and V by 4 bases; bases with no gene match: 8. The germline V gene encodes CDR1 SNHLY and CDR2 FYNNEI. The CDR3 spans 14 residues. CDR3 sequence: CASSVTIRGGEQFF. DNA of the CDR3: TGTGCCAGCAGTGTAACTATTCGGGGGGGTGAGCAGTTCTTC. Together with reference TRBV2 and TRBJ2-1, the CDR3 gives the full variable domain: EPEVTQTPSHQVTQMGQEVILRCVPISNHLYFYWYRQILGQKVEFLVSFYNNEISEKSEIFDDQFSVERPDGSNFTLKIRSTKLEDSAMYFCASSVTIRGGEQFFGPGTRLTVL.

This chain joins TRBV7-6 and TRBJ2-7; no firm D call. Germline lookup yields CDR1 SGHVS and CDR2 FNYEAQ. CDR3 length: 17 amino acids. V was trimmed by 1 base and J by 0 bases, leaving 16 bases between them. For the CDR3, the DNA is TGTGCCAGCAGCTTAGGTCCCGGAAGGGTCAACTCCTACGAGCAGTACTTC. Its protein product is CASSLGPGRVNSYEQYF.

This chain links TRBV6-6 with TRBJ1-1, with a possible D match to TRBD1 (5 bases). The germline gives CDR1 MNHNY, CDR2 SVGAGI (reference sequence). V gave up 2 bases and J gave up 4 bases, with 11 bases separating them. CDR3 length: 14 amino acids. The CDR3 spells CASSYEGQGTEAFF. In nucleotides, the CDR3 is TGTGCCAGCAGTTACGAGGGTCAGGGCACTGAAGCTTTCTTT.

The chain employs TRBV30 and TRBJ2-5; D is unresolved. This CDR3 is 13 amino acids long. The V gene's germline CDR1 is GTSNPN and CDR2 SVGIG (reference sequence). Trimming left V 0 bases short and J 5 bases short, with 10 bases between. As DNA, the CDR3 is TGTGCCTGGAGTGTCGGGTCGAGGGAGACCCAGTACTTC. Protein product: CAWSVGSRETQYF.

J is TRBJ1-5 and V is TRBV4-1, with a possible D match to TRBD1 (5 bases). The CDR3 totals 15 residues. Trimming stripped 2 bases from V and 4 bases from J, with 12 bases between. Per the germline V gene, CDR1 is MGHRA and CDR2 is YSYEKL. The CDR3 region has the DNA TGCGCCAGCAGCCAACCCGGGACTGGAAATCAGCCCCAGCATTTT. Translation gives CASSQPGTGNQPQHF.

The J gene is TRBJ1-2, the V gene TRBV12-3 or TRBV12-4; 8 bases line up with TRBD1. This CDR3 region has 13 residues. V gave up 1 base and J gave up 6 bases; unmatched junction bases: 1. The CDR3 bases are TGTGCCAGCAGTTTAGGGACAGGGAATGGCTACACCTTC. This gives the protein CASSLGTGNGYTF.

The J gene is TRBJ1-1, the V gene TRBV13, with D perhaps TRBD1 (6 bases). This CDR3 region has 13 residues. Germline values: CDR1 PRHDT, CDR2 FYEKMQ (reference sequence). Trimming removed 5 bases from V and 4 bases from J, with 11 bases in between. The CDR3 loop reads CASSTQGSTEAFF. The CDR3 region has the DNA TGTGCCAGCAGCACCCAGGGGTCCACTGAAGCTTTCTTT.

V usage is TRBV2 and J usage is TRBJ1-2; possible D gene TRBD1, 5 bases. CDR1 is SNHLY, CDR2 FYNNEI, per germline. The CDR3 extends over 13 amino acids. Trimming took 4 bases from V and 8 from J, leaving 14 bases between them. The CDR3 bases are TGTGCCAGCAGTGCAGAGTTTGGGGGGGGCTACACCTTC. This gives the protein CASSAEFGGGYTF.

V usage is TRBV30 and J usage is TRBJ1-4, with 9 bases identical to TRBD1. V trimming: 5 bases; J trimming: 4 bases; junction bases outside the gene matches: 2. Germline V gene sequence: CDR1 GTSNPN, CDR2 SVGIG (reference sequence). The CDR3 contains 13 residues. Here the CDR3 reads CAWGTGLNEKLFF. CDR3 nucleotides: TGTGCCTGGGGGACAGGGCTTAATGAAAAACTGTTTTTT.

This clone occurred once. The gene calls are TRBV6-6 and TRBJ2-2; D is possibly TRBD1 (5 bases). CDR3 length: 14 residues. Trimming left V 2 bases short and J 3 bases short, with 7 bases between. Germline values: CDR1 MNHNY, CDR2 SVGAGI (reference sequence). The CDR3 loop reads CASSYRQYTGELFF. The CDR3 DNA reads TGTGCCAGCAGTTACCGACAGTACACCGGGGAGCTGTTTTTT.

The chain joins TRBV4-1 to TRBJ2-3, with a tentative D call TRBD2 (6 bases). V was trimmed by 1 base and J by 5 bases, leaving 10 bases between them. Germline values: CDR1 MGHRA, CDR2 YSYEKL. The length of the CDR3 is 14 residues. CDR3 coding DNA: TGCGCCAGCAGCCAAGGACGCGGGGAAGATACGCAGTATTTT. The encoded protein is CASSQGRGEDTQYF.

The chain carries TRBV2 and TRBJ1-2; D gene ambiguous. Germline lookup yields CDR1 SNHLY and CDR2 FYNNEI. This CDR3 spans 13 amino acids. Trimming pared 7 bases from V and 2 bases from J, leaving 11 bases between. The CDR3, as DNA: TGTGCCAGCACTGACGGGAAAAACTATGGCTACACCTTC. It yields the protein CASTDGKNYGYTF. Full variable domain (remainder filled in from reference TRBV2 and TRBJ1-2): EPEVTQTPSHQVTQMGQEVILRCVPISNHLYFYWYRQILGQKVEFLVSFYNNEISEKSEIFDDQFSVERPDGSNFTLKIRSTKLEDSAMYFCASTDGKNYGYTFGSGTRLTVV.

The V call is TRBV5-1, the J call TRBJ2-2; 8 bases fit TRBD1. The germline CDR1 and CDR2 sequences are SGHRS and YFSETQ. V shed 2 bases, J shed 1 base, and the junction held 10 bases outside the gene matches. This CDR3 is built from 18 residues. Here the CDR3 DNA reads TGCGCCAGCAGCTTAAAAGAGCCCGGGACAGGGAACACCGGGGAGCTGTTTTTT. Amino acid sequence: CASSLKEPGTGNTGELFF.

The chain's CDR3 is CASSQVEVGTGAMNTEAFF. The CDR3 DNA follows: TGTGCCAGCAGCCAAGTTGAGGTCGGGACAGGGGCCATGAACACTGAAGCTTTCTTT. V usage is TRBV14 and J usage is TRBJ1-1; 10 nucleotides align to TRBD1. In germline, CDR1 is SGHDN, CDR2 FVKESK. The trim removed 1 base at V and 0 bases at J, leaving 11 bases unmatched. The CDR3 length is 19 residues.

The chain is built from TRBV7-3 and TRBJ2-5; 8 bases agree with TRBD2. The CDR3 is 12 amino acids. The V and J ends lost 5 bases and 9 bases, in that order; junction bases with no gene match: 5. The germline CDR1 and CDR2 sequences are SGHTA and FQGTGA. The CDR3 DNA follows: TGTGCCAGCAGCCAACCCGGGGGGGCCCAGTACTTC. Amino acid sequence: CASSQPGGAQYF.

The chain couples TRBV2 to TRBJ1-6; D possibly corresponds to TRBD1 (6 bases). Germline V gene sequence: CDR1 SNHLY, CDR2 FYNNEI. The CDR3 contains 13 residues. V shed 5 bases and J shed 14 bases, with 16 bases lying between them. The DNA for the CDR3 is TGTGCCAGCAGTCCGACGCACAGGGTATCCCTCCACTTT. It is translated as CASSPTHRVSLHF.

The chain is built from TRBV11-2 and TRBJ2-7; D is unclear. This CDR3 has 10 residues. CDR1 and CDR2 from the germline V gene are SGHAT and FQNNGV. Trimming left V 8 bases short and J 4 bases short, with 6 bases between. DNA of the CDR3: TGTGCCAGCGGATTATACGAGCAGTACTTC. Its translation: CASGLYEQYF. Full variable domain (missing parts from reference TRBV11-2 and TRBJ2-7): EAGVAQSPRYKIIEKRQSVAFWCNPISGHATLYWYQQILGQGPKLLIQFQNNGVVDDSQLPKDRFSAERLKGVDSTLKIQPAKLEDSAVYLCASGLYEQYFGPGTRLTVT.

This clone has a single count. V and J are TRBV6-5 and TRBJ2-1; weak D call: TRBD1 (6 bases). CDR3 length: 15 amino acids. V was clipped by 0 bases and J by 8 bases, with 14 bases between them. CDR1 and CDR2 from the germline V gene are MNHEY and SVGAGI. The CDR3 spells CASSYSRTGNDEQFF. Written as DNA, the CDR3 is TGTGCCAGCAGTTACTCGAGAACAGGGAACGATGAGCAGTTCTTC.

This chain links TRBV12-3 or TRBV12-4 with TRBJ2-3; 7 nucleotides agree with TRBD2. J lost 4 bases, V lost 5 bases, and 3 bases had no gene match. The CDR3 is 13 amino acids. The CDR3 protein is CASSDLAADTQYF. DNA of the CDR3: TGTGCCAGCAGTGACCTAGCGGCAGATACGCAGTATTTT.